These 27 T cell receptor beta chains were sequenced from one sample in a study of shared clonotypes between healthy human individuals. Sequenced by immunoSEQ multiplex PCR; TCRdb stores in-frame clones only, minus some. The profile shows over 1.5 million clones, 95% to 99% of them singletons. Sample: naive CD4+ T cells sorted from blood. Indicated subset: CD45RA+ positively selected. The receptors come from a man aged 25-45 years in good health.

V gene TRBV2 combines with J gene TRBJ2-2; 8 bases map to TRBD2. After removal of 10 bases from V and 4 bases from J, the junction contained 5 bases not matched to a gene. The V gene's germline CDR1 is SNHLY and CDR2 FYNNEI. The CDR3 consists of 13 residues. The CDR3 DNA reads TGTGCCACCAAGCGGGAGAGCACCGGGGAGCTGTTTTTT. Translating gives CATKRESTGELFF. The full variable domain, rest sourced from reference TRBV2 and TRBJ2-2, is EPEVTQTPSHQVTQMGQEVILRCVPISNHLYFYWYRQILGQKVEFLVSFYNNEISEKSEIFDDQFSVERPDGSNFTLKIRSTKLEDSAMYFCATKRESTGELFFGEGSRLTVL.

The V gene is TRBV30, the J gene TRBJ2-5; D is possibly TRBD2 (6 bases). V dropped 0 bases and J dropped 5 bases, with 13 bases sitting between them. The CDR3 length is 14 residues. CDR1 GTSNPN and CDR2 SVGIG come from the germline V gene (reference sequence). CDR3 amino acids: CAWSVRGGTETQYF. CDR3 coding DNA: TGTGCCTGGAGTGTACGTGGGGGGACCGAGACCCAGTACTTC.

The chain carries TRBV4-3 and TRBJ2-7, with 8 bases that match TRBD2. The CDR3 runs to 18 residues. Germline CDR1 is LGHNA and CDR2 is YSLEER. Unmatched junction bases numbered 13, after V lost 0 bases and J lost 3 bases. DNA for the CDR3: TGCGCCAGCAGCCAAGACAGTTCTATAGCGGGAAAGGGCTACGAGCAGTACTTC. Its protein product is CASSQDSSIAGKGYEQYF.

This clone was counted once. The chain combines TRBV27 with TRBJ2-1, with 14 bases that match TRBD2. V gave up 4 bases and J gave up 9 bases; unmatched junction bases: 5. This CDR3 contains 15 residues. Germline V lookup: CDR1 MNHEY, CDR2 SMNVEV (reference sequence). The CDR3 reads CASSWGLAGEGEQFF. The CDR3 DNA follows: TGTGCCAGCAGTTGGGGACTAGCGGGAGAGGGTGAGCAGTTCTTC.

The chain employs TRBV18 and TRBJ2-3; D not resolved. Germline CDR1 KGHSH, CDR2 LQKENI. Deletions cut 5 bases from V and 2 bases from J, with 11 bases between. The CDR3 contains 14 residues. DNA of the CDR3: TGTGCCAGCTCAGCCCCTAAAATCACAGATACGCAGTATTTT. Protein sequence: CASSAPKITDTQYF.

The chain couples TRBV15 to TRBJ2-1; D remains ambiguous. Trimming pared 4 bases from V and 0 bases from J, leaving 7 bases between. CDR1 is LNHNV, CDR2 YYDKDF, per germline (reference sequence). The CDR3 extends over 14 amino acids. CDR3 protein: CATSISRSYNEQFF. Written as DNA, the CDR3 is TGTGCCACCAGCATTTCCCGCTCCTACAATGAGCAGTTCTTC.

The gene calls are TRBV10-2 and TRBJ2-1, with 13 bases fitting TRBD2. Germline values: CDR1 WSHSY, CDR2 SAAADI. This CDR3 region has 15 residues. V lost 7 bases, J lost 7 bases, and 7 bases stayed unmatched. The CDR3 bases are TGCGCCAGCAACGGACTAGCGGGAGTGAGGAATGAGCAGTTCTTC. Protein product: CASNGLAGVRNEQFF.

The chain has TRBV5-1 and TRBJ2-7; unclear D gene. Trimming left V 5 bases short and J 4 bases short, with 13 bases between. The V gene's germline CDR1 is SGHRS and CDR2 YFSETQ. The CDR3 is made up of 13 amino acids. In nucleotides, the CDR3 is TGCGCCAGCAGTCTAATATCTGCGTACGAGCAGTACTTC. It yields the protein CASSLISAYEQYF.

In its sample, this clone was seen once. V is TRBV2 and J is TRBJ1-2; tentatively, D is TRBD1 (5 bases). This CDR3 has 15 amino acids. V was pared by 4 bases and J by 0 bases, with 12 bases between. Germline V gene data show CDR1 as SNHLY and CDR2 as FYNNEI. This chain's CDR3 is CASSGLTGPNYGYTF. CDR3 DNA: TGTGCCAGCAGTGGTCTCACAGGACCTAACTATGGCTACACCTTC.

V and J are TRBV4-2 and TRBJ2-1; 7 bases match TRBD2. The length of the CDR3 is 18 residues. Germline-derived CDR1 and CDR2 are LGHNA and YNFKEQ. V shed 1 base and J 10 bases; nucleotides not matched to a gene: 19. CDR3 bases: TGTGCCAGCAGCCAAGTTGTCCAGCGGGGATCGATTAAAGGGGAGCAGTTCTTC. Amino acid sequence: CASSQVVQRGSIKGEQFF.

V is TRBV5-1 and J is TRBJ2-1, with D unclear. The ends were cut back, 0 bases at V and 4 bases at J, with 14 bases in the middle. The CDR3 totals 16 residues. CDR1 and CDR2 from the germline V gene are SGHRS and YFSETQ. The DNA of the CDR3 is TGCGCCAGCAGCTTGGCCGGCGAATTGCCTTACAATGAGCAGTTCTTC. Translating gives CASSLAGELPYNEQFF.

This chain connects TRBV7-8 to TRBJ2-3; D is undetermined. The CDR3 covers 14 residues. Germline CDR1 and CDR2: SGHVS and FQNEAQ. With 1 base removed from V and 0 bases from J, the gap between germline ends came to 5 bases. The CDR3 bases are TGTGCCAGCAGCTTAGTGACGAGCACAGATACGCAGTATTTT. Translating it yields CASSLVTSTDTQYF.

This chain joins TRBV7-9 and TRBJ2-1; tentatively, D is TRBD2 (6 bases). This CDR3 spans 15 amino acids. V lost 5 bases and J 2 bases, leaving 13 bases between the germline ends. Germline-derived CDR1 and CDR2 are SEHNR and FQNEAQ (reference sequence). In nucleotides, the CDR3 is TGTGCCAGCAGCGTGATGGTAGCGGCCTACAATGAGCAGTTCTTC. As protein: CASSVMVAAYNEQFF.

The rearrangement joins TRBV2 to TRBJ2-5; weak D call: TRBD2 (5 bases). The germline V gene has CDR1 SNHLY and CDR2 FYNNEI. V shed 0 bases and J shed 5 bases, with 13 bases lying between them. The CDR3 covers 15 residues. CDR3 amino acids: CASSEAVGARETQYF. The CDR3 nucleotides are TGTGCCAGCAGTGAAGCTGTGGGAGCTCGGGAGACCCAGTACTTC.

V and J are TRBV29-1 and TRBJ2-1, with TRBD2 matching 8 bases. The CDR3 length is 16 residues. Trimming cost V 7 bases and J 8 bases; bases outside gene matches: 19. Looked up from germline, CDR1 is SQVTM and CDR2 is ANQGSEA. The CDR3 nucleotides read TGCAGCGCCCTGACACTCAAGAGCGGGAGTCAGGATGAGCAGTTCTTC. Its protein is CSALTLKSGSQDEQFF.

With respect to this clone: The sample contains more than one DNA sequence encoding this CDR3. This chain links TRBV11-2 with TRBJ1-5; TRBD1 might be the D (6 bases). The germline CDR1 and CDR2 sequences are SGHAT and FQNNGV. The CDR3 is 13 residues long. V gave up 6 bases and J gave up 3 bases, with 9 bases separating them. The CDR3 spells CASSGQINQPQHF. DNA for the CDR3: TGTGCCAGCAGTGGACAGATCAATCAGCCCCAGCATTTT.

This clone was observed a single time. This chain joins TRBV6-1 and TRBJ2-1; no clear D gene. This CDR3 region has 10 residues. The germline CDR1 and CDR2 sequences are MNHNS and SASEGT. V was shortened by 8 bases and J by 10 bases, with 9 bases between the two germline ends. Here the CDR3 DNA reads TGTGCCAGCCTGGGGATGGAGCAGTTCTTC. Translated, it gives CASLGMEQFF.

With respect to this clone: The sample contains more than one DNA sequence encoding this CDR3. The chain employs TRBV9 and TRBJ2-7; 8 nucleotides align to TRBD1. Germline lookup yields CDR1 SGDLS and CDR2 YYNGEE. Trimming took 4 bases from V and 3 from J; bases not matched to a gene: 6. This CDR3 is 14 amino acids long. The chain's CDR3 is CASSPGQGYYEQYF. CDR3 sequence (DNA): TGTGCCAGCAGCCCAGGACAGGGATACTACGAGCAGTACTTC. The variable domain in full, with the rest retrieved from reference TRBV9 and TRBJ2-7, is DSGVTQTPKHLITATGQRVTLRCSPRSGDLSVYWYQQSLDQGLQFLIQYYNGEERAKGNILERFSAQQFPDLHSELNLSSLELGDSALYFCASSPGQGYYEQYFGPGTRLTVT.

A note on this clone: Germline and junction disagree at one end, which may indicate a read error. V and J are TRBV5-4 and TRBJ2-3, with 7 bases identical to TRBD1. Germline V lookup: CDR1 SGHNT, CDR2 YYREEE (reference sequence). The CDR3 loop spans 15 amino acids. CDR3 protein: CASGLGQGDTDTQYF. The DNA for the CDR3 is TGTGCCAGCGGCTTGGGGCAGGGGGACACAGATACGCAGTATTTT.

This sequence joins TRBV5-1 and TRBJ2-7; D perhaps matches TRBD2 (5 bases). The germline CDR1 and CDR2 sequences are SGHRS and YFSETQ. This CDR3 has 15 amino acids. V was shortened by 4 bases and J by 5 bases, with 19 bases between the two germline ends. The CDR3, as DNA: TGCGCCAGCAGCGGGGTAGGGAGCCCCACGCACGAGCAGTACTTC. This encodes CASSGVGSPTHEQYF.

The CDR3 is CASSVATAAYGYTF. In DNA, the CDR3 is TGTGCCAGCAGCGTAGCTACGGCTGCCTATGGCTACACCTTC. The rearrangement uses TRBV9 and TRBJ1-2; no clear D. Trimming pared 0 bases from V and 4 bases from J, leaving 10 bases between. The germline V gene encodes CDR1 SGDLS and CDR2 YYNGEE. The CDR3 runs to 14 residues.

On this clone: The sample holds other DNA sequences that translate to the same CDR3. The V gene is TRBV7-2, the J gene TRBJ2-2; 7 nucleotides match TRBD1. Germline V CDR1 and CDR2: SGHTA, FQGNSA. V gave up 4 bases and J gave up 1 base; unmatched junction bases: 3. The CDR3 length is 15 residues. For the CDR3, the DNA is TGTGCCAGCAGCTCTCGACAGGGGAACACCGGGGAGCTGTTTTTT. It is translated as CASSSRQGNTGELFF.

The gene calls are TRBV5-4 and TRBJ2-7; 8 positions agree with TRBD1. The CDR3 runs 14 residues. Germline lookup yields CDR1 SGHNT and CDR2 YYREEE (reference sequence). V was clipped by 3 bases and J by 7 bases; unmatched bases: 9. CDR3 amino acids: CASSSTGAIYEQYF. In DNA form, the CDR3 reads TGTGCCAGCAGCTCGACAGGGGCTATCTATGAGCAGTACTTC.

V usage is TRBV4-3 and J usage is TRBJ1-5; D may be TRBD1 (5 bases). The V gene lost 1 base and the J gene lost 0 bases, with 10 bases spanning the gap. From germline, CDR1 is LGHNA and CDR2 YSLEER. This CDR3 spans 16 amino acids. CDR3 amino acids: CASSQVSGGSNQPQHF. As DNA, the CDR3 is TGCGCCAGCAGCCAAGTGTCGGGGGGTAGCAATCAGCCCCAGCATTTT.

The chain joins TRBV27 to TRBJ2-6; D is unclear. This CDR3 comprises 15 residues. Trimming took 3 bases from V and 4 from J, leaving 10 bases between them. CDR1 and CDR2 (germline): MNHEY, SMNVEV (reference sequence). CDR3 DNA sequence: TGTGCCAGCAGTTTGCTCACGAGAGGGGCCAACGTCCTGACTTTC. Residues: CASSLLTRGANVLTF. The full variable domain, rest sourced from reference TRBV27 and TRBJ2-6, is EAQVTQNPRYLITVTGKKLTVTCSQNMNHEYMSWYRQDPGLGLRQIYYSMNVEVTDKGDVPEGYKVSRKEKRNFPLILESPSPNQTSLYFCASSLLTRGANVLTFGAGSRLTVL.

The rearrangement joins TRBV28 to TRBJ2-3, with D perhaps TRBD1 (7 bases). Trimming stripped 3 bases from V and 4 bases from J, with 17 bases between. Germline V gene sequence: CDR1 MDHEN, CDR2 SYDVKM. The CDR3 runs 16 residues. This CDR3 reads CASSFTRPGGPDTQYF. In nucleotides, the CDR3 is TGTGCCAGCAGTTTTACCCGGCCAGGGGGGCCAGATACGCAGTATTTT.

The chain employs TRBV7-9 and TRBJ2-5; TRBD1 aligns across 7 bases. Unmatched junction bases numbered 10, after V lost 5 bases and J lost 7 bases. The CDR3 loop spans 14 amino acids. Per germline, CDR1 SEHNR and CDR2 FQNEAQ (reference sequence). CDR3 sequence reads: CASSVPGAGGTQYF. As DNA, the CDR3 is TGTGCCAGCAGCGTTCCCGGGGCAGGGGGGACCCAGTACTTC. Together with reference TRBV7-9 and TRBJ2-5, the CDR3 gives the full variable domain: DTGVSQNPRHKITKRGQNVTFRCDPISEHNRLYWYRQTLGQGPEFLTYFQNEAQLEKSRLLSDRFSAERPKGSFSTLEIQRTEQGDSAMYLCASSVPGAGGTQYFGPGTRLLVL.